A selection of T cell receptor beta chains follows, all from one sample in a study of cytomegalovirus exposure and HLA in healthy donors. Profiled with immunoSEQ multiplex PCR; TCRdb holds only in-frame clones, not every one. The data show around 170,000 clones, over 70% seen once. Input material: PBMCs. The receptors were sampled from a woman in her 50s in good health and CMV-seropositive. CDR3s include the opening cysteine and the closing phenylalanine or tryptophan. Fields, in order: D gene, V gene, J gene, clone size, CDR3 DNA, CDR3 protein. The D gene is left open where the match is weak. Clone size is shown for a subset of rows, as once, few, many or a class of expanded clone.

NA,TRBV2,TRBJ1-5,once,TGTGCCGCGGGAACTAATCAGCCCCAGCATTTT,CAAGTNQPQHF
NA,TRBV7-2,TRBJ1-1,few,TGTGCCAGCAGCTTAGAACGGAGCACTGAAGCTTTCTTT,CASSLERSTEAFF
NA,TRBV5-4,TRBJ2-1,NA,TGTGCCAGCAGCTTGGCGGGGTTCCTCTCCTACAATGAGCAGTTCTTC,CASSLAGFLSYNEQFF
NA,TRBV2,TRBJ1-2,NA,TGTGCCATAGAGGGCATAGACTATGGCTACACCTTC,CAIEGIDYGYTF
TRBD1,TRBV28,TRBJ1-4,few,TGTGCCACGAGGGGGCCTGGAGATGAAAAACTGTTTTTT,CATRGPGDEKLFF
NA,TRBV11-2,TRBJ2-7,NA,TGTGCCAGCAGCCGCCCTAATAGTCGAGGAGGAGGCTACGAGCAGTACTTC,CASSRPNSRGGGYEQYF
TRBD1,TRBV30,TRBJ2-5,NA,TGTGCCTGGAGTGTAGGGGGCGGGGAGACCCAGTACTTC,CAWSVGGGETQYF
NA,TRBV19,TRBJ2-7,NA,TGTGCCAGTACCCCTAGGCCTCCCTACGAACAGTACTTC,CASTPRPPYEQYF
NA,TRBV7-3,TRBJ2-6,NA,TGTGCCAGCAGCCCCTGGATGAGCTCTGGGGCCAACGGCCTGACTTTC,CASSPWMSSGANGLTF
TRBD2,TRBV2,TRBJ2-1,NA,TGTGCCAGCAGTAAACTGACTAGCGAGTCGCCATACAATGAGCAGTTCTTC,CASSKLTSESPYNEQFF
TRBD2,TRBV4-2,TRBJ2-3,once,TGTGCCAGCAGCCAGGACTCGGGACTAGCGGGAGATACGCAGTATTTT,CASSQDSGLAGDTQYF
NA,TRBV7-9,TRBJ1-3,NA,TGTGCCAGCAGCTTAGTTTTGGCCCCGGGGGGCACCATATATTTT,CASSLVLAPGGTIYF
NA,TRBV11-2,TRBJ1-4,NA,TGTGCCACCACAAAACAGCAGGAAAAACTGTTTTTT,CATTKQQEKLFF
TRBD2,TRBV11-2,TRBJ2-3,once,TGTGCCAGCAGCTTAGAACTAGCGGGGACAAGCACAGATACGCAGTATTTT,CASSLELAGTSTDTQYF
NA,TRBV5-1,TRBJ1-2,NA,TGCGCCAGCAGCCCGGTTTCAAGGGGTGACTATGGCTACACCTTC,CASSPVSRGDYGYTF
NA,TRBV5-6,TRBJ2-7,NA,TGTGCCAGCAGCTTGTCAGGGATCGAGCAGTACTTC,CASSLSGIEQYF
TRBD1,TRBV11-2,TRBJ2-7,NA,TGTGCCAGCAGCCCCGGACAGGGAAGGACCTACGAGCAGTACTTC,CASSPGQGRTYEQYF
NA,TRBV6-6,TRBJ2-6,NA,TGTGCCAGCATCTTAAATCGGGGCTCTGGGGCCAACGTCCTGACTTTC,CASILNRGSGANVLTF
NA,TRBV27,TRBJ2-2,NA,TGTGCCAGCAGTCCCCGGGGCAGGGGTACCGGGGAGCTGTTTTTT,CASSPRGRGTGELFF
NA,TRBV5-5,TRBJ2-7,NA,TGTGCCAGCAGCTTGGTGGGGGGGCCTGACGAGCAGTACTTC,CASSLVGGPDEQYF
TRBD1,TRBV5-1,TRBJ1-3,NA,TGCGCCAGCAGCTTACAGGGGACCCGGCCCGGAGGTGGAAACACCATATATTTT,CASSLQGTRPGGGNTIYF